The 17 T cell receptor beta chains reported below all come from one sample, sequenced in a study of blood T cell repertoires in COVID-19. The assay was immunoSEQ multiplex PCR, and TCRdb's table has in-frame clones only and misses some. The sample yields around 200,000 clones, roughly 89% seen once. Input material: PBMCs or T cells enriched from blood (not recorded which). The receptor set was obtained from a woman between 40 and 50 years old with acute COVID-19.

The chain links TRBV6-5 to TRBJ1-4; 8 bases align to TRBD1. The germline gives CDR1 MNHEY, CDR2 SVGAGI. J gave up 3 bases and V 9 bases, and 9 bases lay outside the gene matches. The CDR3 runs 15 residues. CDR3 bases: TGTGCCAGTCGACAGGGGCGAGGAGCTAATGAAAAACTGTTTTTT. Translated, it gives CASRQGRGANEKLFF.

V is TRBV2 and J is TRBJ2-1, with 9 bases fitting TRBD1. The J segment lost 7 bases and the V segment lost 3 bases, leaving 7 bases of the junction unmatched. Germline V gene sequence: CDR1 SNHLY, CDR2 FYNNEI. CDR3 length: 15 amino acids. CDR3 in amino acids: CASSEDRGEVNEQFF. CDR3 nucleotides: TGTGCCAGCAGTGAGGACAGGGGAGAAGTAAATGAGCAGTTCTTC. The complete variable domain, with remaining parts taken from reference TRBV2 and TRBJ2-1, reads EPEVTQTPSHQVTQMGQEVILRCVPISNHLYFYWYRQILGQKVEFLVSFYNNEISEKSEIFDDQFSVERPDGSNFTLKIRSTKLEDSAMYFCASSEDRGEVNEQFFGPGTRLTVL.

The chain combines TRBV5-5 with TRBJ1-1; D is uncertain. The V and J ends lost 4 bases and 6 bases respectively, with 16 bases between them. This CDR3 has 14 residues. Per the germline V gene, CDR1 is SGHKS and CDR2 is YYEKEE (reference sequence). In DNA, the CDR3 is TGTGCCAGCAGCCTATTTGCGGAGATGCCTGAAGCTTTCTTT. Translated: CASSLFAEMPEAFF.

The rearrangement uses TRBV4-1 and TRBJ2-7, with 9 bases identical to TRBD1. The germline V gene has CDR1 MGHRA and CDR2 YSYEKL. J lost 5 bases, V lost 0 bases, and 5 bases had no gene match. CDR3 length: 15 residues. The CDR3 coding sequence is TGCGCCAGCAGCCAAGAAGACAGGGGGAATAACGAGCAGTACTTC. Translating it yields CASSQEDRGNNEQYF.

The chain carries TRBV9 and TRBJ2-5; D may be TRBD2 (6 bases). CDR1 SGDLS and CDR2 YYNGEE come from the germline V gene. The length of the CDR3 is 15 residues. Trimming removed 4 bases from V and 2 bases from J, with 15 bases in between. The CDR3 DNA reads as TGTGCCAGCAGCCAAAGCCGGGGGTGGCAAGAGACCCAGTACTTC. Translating gives CASSQSRGWQETQYF.

V usage is TRBV2 and J usage is TRBJ2-3, with 9 bases lining up with TRBD2. Germline CDR1 SNHLY, CDR2 FYNNEI. V was clipped by 3 bases and J by 1 base; unmatched bases: 11. The CDR3 is 18 residues long. DNA of the CDR3: TGTGCCAGCAGTGATGCGGGGGGGCCAGAGTTGGGCACAGATACGCAGTATTTT. Translated, it gives CASSDAGGPELGTDTQYF.

The chain links TRBV4-1 to TRBJ2-7; possible D gene TRBD1, 7 bases. CDR3 size: 18 residues. Trimming pared 0 bases from V and 1 base from J, leaving 19 bases between. Germline V CDR1 and CDR2: MGHRA, YSYEKL. The CDR3 protein is CASSQDGGDMGQSYEQYF. The CDR3 DNA sequence: TGCGCCAGCAGCCAAGACGGGGGCGACATGGGACAGTCCTACGAGCAGTACTTC.

CDR3 residues: CAISESGGLGDEQFF. The CDR3 DNA reads as TGTGCCATCAGTGAGTCCGGGGGACTAGGTGATGAGCAGTTCTTC. J is TRBJ2-1 and V is TRBV10-3, with TRBD2 identical over 8 bases. The CDR3 length is 15 residues. CDR1 and CDR2 from the germline V gene are ENHRY and SYGVKD. The trim removed 0 bases at V and 8 bases at J, leaving 6 bases unmatched.

The genes are TRBV6-5 and TRBJ2-7; 8 bases match TRBD2. Germline CDR1 MNHEY, CDR2 SVGAGI. J lost 5 bases, V lost 6 bases, and 6 bases had no gene match. The CDR3 extends over 13 amino acids. In DNA, the CDR3 is TGTGCCAGCAGACGGACTAGCAGCCACGAGCAGTACTTC. Amino acid sequence: CASRRTSSHEQYF.

The chain employs TRBV6-5 and TRBJ1-2; D is ambiguous. Trimming took 6 bases from V and 2 from J, leaving 10 bases between them. The CDR3 length is 13 residues. CDR1 and CDR2 from the germline V gene are MNHEY and SVGAGI. This CDR3 is CASRPDGNYGYTF. The CDR3 nucleotides read TGTGCCAGCAGACCCGACGGGAACTATGGCTACACCTTC.

J is TRBJ1-1 and V is TRBV3-1 (or the pseudogene TRBV3-2), with D possibly being TRBD1 (6 bases). Trimming took 4 bases from V and 0 from J, leaving 12 bases between them. Germline-derived CDR1 and CDR2 are LGHDT and YNNKEL (reference sequence). The CDR3 has 15 residues. CDR3 DNA sequence: TGTGCCAGCAGCCCGACAGGCAATATGAACACTGAAGCTTTCTTT. Amino acid sequence: CASSPTGNMNTEAFF.

The chain employs TRBV6-5 and TRBJ2-7; perhaps TRBD2 as D (5 bases). The CDR3 extends over 14 amino acids. Germline V gene lookup returns CDR1 MNHEY and CDR2 SVGAGI. Deletions cut 3 bases from V and 0 bases from J, with 9 bases between. The CDR3 is CASSYKRSSYEQYF. CDR3 bases: TGTGCCAGCAGTTATAAGCGGTCCTCCTACGAGCAGTACTTC.

The V gene is TRBV5-4, the J gene TRBJ2-3, with 10 bases that match TRBD2. With 4 bases clipped from V and 0 bases from J, the junction kept 2 bases outside the gene matches. CDR3 length: 15 amino acids. Germline V lookup: CDR1 SGHNT, CDR2 YYREEE (reference sequence). In DNA, the CDR3 is TGTGCCAGCAGCCCGGGACTAGCGAGCACAGATACGCAGTATTTT. This codes for CASSPGLASTDTQYF.

Concerning this clone itself: The same CDR3 also results from other DNA sequences found in this sample. The chain joins TRBV5-1 to TRBJ1-3; D remains ambiguous. Germline V gene sequence: CDR1 SGHRS, CDR2 YFSETQ. V lost 0 bases and J lost 0, with 4 bases in between. CDR3 size: 14 residues. The CDR3 here is CASSLAGSGNTIYF. Written as DNA, the CDR3 is TGCGCCAGCAGCTTGGCAGGCTCTGGAAACACCATATATTTT.

A single count supports this clone. V and J are TRBV6-5 and TRBJ1-1; D perhaps matches TRBD1 (5 bases). V dropped 2 bases and J dropped 2 bases, with 12 bases sitting between them. The CDR3 is made up of 15 amino acids. CDR1 and CDR2 (germline): MNHEY, SVGAGI. CDR3 amino acids: CASSYRRGGNTEAFF. The DNA for the CDR3 is TGTGCCAGCAGTTACCGGCGGGGGGGTAACACTGAAGCTTTCTTT.

V usage is TRBV30 and J usage is TRBJ2-3; unclear D gene. The germline V gene encodes CDR1 GTSNPN and CDR2 SVGIG (reference sequence). V was shortened by 0 bases and J by 5 bases, with 9 bases between the two germline ends. The CDR3 has 13 amino acids. CDR3 DNA sequence: TGTGCCTGGAGTGTCCTGACGGGAGATACGCAGTATTTT. Translating it yields CAWSVLTGDTQYF.

The gene calls are TRBV5-6 and TRBJ1-5; 9 bases align to TRBD1. Germline-derived CDR1 and CDR2 are SGHDT and YYEEEE. CDR3 length: 15 residues. V lost 5 bases to trimming and J lost 1 base; unmatched junction nucleotides: 4. The CDR3 loop is CASSSTGGSNQPQHF. The CDR3 DNA sequence: TGTGCCAGCAGTTCGACAGGGGGAAGCAATCAGCCCCAGCATTTT.